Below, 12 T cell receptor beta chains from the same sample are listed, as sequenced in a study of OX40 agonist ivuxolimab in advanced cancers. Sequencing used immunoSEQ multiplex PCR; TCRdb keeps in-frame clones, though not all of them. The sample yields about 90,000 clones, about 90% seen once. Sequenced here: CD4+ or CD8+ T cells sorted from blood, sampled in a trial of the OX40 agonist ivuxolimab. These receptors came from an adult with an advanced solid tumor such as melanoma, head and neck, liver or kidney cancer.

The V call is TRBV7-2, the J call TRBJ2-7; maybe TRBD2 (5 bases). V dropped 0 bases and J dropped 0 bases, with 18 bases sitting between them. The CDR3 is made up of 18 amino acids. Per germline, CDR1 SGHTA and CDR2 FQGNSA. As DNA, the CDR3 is TGTGCCAGCAGCTTAGCGCAATCACTAGGCCTCAGCTCCTACGAGCAGTACTTC. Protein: CASSLAQSLGLSSYEQYF. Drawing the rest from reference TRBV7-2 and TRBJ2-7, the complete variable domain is GAGVSQSPSNKVTEKGKDVELRCDPISGHTALYWYRQSLGQGLEFLIYFQGNSAPDKSGLPSDRFSAERTGGSVSTLTIQRTQQEDSAVYLCASSLAQSLGLSSYEQYFGPGTRLTVT.

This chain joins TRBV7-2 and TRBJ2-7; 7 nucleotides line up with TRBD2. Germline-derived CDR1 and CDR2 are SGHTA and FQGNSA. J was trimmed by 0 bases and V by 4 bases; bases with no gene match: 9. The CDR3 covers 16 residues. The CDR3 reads CASSSWTRTSSYEQYF. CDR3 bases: TGTGCCAGCAGCTCCTGGACTAGGACGAGCTCCTACGAGCAGTACTTC.

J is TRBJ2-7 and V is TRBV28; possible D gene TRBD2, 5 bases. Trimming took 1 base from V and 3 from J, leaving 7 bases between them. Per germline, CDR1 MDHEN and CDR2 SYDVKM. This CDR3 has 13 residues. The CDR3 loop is CASSLYGVYEQYF. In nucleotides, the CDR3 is TGTGCCAGCAGTTTATACGGGGTCTACGAGCAGTACTTC.

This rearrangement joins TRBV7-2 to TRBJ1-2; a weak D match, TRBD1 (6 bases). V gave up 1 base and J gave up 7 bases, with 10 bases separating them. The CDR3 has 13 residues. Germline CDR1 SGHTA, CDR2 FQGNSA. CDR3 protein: CASSLEGVFGYTF. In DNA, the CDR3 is TGTGCCAGCAGCTTAGAGGGGGTGTTTGGCTACACCTTC.

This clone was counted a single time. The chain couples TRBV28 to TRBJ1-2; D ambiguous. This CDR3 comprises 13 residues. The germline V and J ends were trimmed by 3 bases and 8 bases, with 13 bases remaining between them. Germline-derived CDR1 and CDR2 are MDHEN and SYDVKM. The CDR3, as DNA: TGTGCCAGCAGTTTGGTAAACCTCGGGGGCTACACCTTC. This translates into CASSLVNLGGYTF.

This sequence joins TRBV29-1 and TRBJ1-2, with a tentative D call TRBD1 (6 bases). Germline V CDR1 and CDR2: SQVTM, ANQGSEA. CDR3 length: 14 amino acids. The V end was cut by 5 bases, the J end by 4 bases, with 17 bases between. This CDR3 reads CSVKGRGAGYGYTF. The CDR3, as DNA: TGCAGCGTTAAAGGCCGGGGGGCAGGCTATGGCTACACCTTC.

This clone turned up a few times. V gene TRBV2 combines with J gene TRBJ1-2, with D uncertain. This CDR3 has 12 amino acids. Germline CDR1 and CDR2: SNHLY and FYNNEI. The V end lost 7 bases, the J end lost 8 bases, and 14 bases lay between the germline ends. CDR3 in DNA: TGTGCCAGCAATACCGGGCCGGAGGGCTACACCTTC. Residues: CASNTGPEGYTF.

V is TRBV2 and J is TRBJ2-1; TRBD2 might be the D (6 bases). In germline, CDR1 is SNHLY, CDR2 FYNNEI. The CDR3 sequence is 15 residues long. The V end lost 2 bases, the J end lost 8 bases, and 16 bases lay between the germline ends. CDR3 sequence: CASSENRGAFYEQFF. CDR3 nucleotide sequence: TGTGCCAGCAGTGAAAATCGCGGGGCATTCTATGAGCAGTTCTTC.

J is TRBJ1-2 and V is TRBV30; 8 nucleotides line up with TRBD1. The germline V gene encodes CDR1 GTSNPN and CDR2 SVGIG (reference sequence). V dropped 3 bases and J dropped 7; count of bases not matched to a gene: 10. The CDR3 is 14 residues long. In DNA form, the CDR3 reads TGTGCCTGGAGCCCTCCGGACAGGGAAGGTGGCTACACCTTC. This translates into CAWSPPDREGGYTF. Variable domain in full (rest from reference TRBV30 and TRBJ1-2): SQTIHQWPATLVQPVGSPLSLECTVEGTSNPNLYWYRQAAGRGLQLLFYSVGIGQISSEVPQNLSASRPQDRQFILSSKKLLLSDSGFYLCAWSPPDREGGYTFGSGTRLTVV.

Written as DNA, the CDR3 is TGTGCCAGCATTAACCGGGACCAAAAGGGGGAGACCCAGTACTTC. It encodes CASINRDQKGETQYF. The chain carries TRBV6-9 and TRBJ2-5; D tentatively fits TRBD1 or TRBD2 (5 bases each). The germline CDR1 and CDR2 sequences are MNHGY and SVAAGI. The CDR3 is 15 amino acids. The germline V and J ends were trimmed by 7 bases and 5 bases, with 20 bases remaining between them.

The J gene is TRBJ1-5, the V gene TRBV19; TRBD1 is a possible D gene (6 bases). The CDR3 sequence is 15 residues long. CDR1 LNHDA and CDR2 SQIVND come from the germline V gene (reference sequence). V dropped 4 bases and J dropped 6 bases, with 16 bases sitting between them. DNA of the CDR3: TGTGCCAGTAGTACTGAACAGGGTTCGGGTCAGCCCCAGCATTTT. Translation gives CASSTEQGSGQPQHF. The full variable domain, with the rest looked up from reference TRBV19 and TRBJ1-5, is DGGITQSPKYLFRKEGQNVTLSCEQNLNHDAMYWYRQDPGQGLRLIYYSQIVNDFQKGDIAEGYSVSREKKESFPLTVTSAQKNPTAFYLCASSTEQGSGQPQHFGDGTRLSIL.

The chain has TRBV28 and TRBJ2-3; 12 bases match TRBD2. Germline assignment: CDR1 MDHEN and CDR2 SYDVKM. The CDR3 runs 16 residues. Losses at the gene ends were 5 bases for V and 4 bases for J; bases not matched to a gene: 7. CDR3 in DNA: TGTGCCAGCAGTGGGGCTAGCGGGAGGGCCTCAGATACGCAGTATTTT. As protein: CASSGASGRASDTQYF.